Sequencing of this TCR beta chain was carried out in a study of PD-1 and CTLA-4 blockade in melanoma. Looked up from germline, CDR1 is SGHRS and CDR2 is YFSETQ. This CDR3 is built from 14 residues. Trimming removed 4 bases at V and 8 bases at J, with 16 bases between. Generated by immunoSEQ multiplex PCR, the TCRdb table keeps only in-frame clones and is missing some. Of roughly 30,000 clones listed, around 93% are singletons. The rearrangement uses TRBV5-1 and TRBJ2-1; D may match TRBD1 or TRBD2 (6 bases each). The sequenced sample was CD8+ T cells from peripheral blood, obtained from a patient given anti-PD-1 treatment. The origin of this receptor is a human donor with melanoma. CDR3 amino acids: CASSPGASVDEQFF. The CDR3 nucleotides are TGCGCCAGCAGCCCGGGGGCTAGCGTCGATGAGCAGTTCTTC. Full variable domain (rest looked up from reference TRBV5-1 and TRBJ2-1): KAGVTQTPRYLIKTRGQQVTLSCSPISGHRSVSWYQQTPGQGLQFLFEYFSETQRNKGNFPGRFSGRQFSNSRSEMNVSTLELGDSALYLCASSPGASVDEQFFGPGTRLTVL.